The 30 T cell receptor beta chains below were found in one sample sequenced in a study of T cell responses to AZD1222 COVID-19 vaccine (dated by TCRdb to 2020 to 2022). The intended sense of this specimen's time point label: baseline before first vaccination. Library preparation employed the immunoSEQ multiplex PCR assay. TCRdb retrieved this table from immuneACCESS and kept in-frame rearrangements only. Not all clones are present; in checked studies, unresolved V genes account for under half, and no reason is known for the remainder. Here the sample has roughly 130,000 clones; roughly 92% occur a single time. The top ten clonotypes cover approximately 1.7% of the sample. The sample consisted of peripheral blood, taken on day 0 of AZD1222 vaccination. These receptors came from an adult in good health.

The chain is built from TRBV6-4 and TRBJ2-7; D ambiguous. The V and J ends lost 6 bases and 7 bases respectively, with 13 bases between them. The CDR3 is 12 residues long. CDR1 is MRHNA and CDR2 is SNTAGT in the germline V gene. The chain's CDR3 is CASREAEAEQYV. DNA for the CDR3: TGTGCCAGCAGAGAGGCAGAGGCGGAGCAGTACGTC.

The rearrangement joins TRBV10-3 to TRBJ2-2, with 8 nucleotides matching TRBD1. Losses at the gene ends were 5 bases for V and 6 bases for J; bases not matched to a gene: 5. Germline CDR1 ENHRY, CDR2 SYGVKD. The CDR3 is 14 residues long. Written as DNA, the CDR3 is TGTGCCATCAGTCTACAGGGGGAAGCCGGGGAGCTGTTTTTT. The encoded protein is CAISLQGEAGELFF.

The rearrangement links TRBV6-2 or TRBV6-3 to TRBJ1-2, with D unresolved. Germline CDR1 reads MNHEY; CDR2 reads SVGEGT. Trimming shortened V by 5 bases and J by 5 bases, and 9 bases separated the two germline ends. CDR3 length equals 12 residues. DNA for the CDR3: TGTGCCAGCAGTCCCGACTGGTATGGCTACACCTTC. Its translation: CASSPDWYGYTF.

The V and J genes are TRBV3-1 (or the pseudogene TRBV3-2) and TRBJ2-2; D gene ambiguous. CDR1 LGHDT and CDR2 YNNKEL come from the germline V gene (reference sequence). V gave up 4 bases and J gave up 1 base, with 4 bases separating them. The CDR3 sequence is 13 residues long. CDR3 coding DNA: TGTGCCAGCAGCCCAGTGAACACCGGGGAGCTGTTTTTT. Its protein is CASSPVNTGELFF.

The rearrangement uses TRBV5-6 and TRBJ1-1; D gene ambiguous. Trimming stripped 5 bases from V and 1 base from J, with 12 bases between. In germline, CDR1 is SGHDT, CDR2 YYEEEE. This CDR3 comprises 14 residues. The CDR3 DNA reads TGTGCCAGCAGAACGATGCTGGGGAACACTGAAGCTTTCTTT. It yields the protein CASRTMLGNTEAFF.

The J gene is TRBJ2-2, the V gene TRBV9; 8 nucleotides line up with TRBD1. Germline V gene data show CDR1 as SGDLS and CDR2 as YYNGEE. The J segment lost 5 bases and the V segment lost 2 bases, leaving 11 bases of the junction unmatched. The CDR3 runs to 17 residues. CDR3 amino acids: CASSVEPDRVGTGELFF. CDR3 DNA: TGTGCCAGCAGCGTCGAACCGGACAGGGTTGGAACCGGGGAGCTGTTTTTT.

The J gene is TRBJ2-7, the V gene TRBV6-5, with TRBD1 as a possible D gene (6 bases). The germline V gene encodes CDR1 MNHEY and CDR2 SVGAGI. V was cut by 5 bases and J by 0 bases, with 11 bases left in between. The CDR3 covers 14 residues. The CDR3 loop is CASSPGTSSYEQYF. In DNA, the CDR3 is TGTGCCAGCAGTCCCGGGACAAGCTCCTACGAGCAGTACTTC.

The chain combines TRBV14 with TRBJ1-2, with D perhaps matching TRBD1 (5 bases). The germline gives CDR1 SGHDN, CDR2 FVKESK. Trimming left V 3 bases short and J 6 bases short, with 20 bases between. This CDR3 is built from 16 residues. The CDR3 DNA reads as TGTGCCAGCAGCCACACCCGAGGGAGCGTCAGGGATGGCTACACCTTC. Residues: CASSHTRGSVRDGYTF.

The CDR3, as DNA: TGCAGCGTTCATCAGGGTGCCGGCGCAGATACGCAGTATTTT. Amino acids: CSVHQGAGADTQYF. The chain carries TRBV29-1 and TRBJ2-3; the D gene is possibly TRBD1 (5 bases). Germline V gene lookup returns CDR1 SQVTM and CDR2 ANQGSEA. CDR3 length: 14 amino acids. With 5 bases removed from V and 4 bases from J, the gap between germline ends came to 16 bases.

The chain employs TRBV27 and TRBJ1-1; D is perhaps TRBD1 (6 bases). Trimming cost V 5 bases and J 3 bases, with 13 bases left between them. This CDR3 contains 14 residues. Germline assignment: CDR1 MNHEY and CDR2 SMNVEV (reference sequence). CDR3 loop: CASSIGQRHTEAFF. CDR3 DNA sequence: TGTGCCAGCAGTATCGGACAGCGCCACACTGAAGCTTTCTTT.

J is TRBJ1-2 and V is TRBV11-2, with a weak D call TRBD1 (6 bases). The germline V gene encodes CDR1 SGHAT and CDR2 FQNNGV. V gave up 4 bases and J gave up 4 bases, with 16 bases separating them. The CDR3 contains 15 residues. CDR3 in amino acids: CASSSLGGAGYGYTF. For the CDR3, the DNA is TGTGCCAGCAGCTCCCTCGGGGGCGCGGGCTATGGCTACACCTTC.

The rearrangement joins TRBV5-1 to TRBJ2-3; 7 nucleotides agree with TRBD1. Germline V gene sequence: CDR1 SGHRS, CDR2 YFSETQ. V lost 2 bases, J lost 4 bases, and 13 bases stayed unmatched. This CDR3 spans 17 amino acids. The CDR3 sequence: CASSFFPGTADADTQYF. In nucleotides, the CDR3 is TGCGCCAGCAGCTTTTTCCCCGGGACAGCAGATGCAGATACGCAGTATTTT.

V gene TRBV5-5 combines with J gene TRBJ2-1; D uncertain. CDR1 and CDR2 from the germline V gene are SGHKS and YYEKEE (reference sequence). The CDR3 has 15 amino acids. Trimming removed 4 bases at V and 0 bases at J, with 11 bases between. CDR3 region: CASSPRSASYNEQFF. CDR3 nucleotide sequence: TGTGCCAGCAGCCCCCGGTCGGCCTCCTACAATGAGCAGTTCTTC.

CDR3 DNA sequence: TGTGCCAGCAGTTCCGGGGTAGTGGGCGGCTACACCTTC. Its protein is CASSSGVVGGYTF. The rearrangement joins TRBV12-3 or TRBV12-4 to TRBJ1-2, with D unclear. The V end lost 4 bases, the J end lost 8 bases, and 14 bases lay between the germline ends. The CDR3 is 13 residues long.

This chain uses TRBV13 with TRBJ1-6; TRBD1 matches 9 bases. Germline CDR1 PRHDT, CDR2 FYEKMQ (reference sequence). The CDR3 has 17 residues. V dropped 0 bases and J dropped 8; count of bases not matched to a gene: 8. The CDR3 sequence is CASSLGLGTGMDSPLHF. In DNA form, the CDR3 reads TGTGCCAGCAGCTTAGGCCTTGGGACAGGGATGGATTCACCCCTCCACTTT.

The chain joins TRBV21-1 to TRBJ2-7; no DNA check was done on the table's D call, TRBD2. TRBV21-1 represents a pseudogene. The CDR3 spans 11 residues. CDR3 sequence reads: CAGPTRYEQYV. Written as DNA, the CDR3 is TGTGCCGGGCCCACTAGGTACGAGCAGTACGTC.

V usage is TRBV19 and J usage is TRBJ2-7; a possible D gene is TRBD1 (6 bases). The CDR3 has 13 amino acids. Germline CDR1 is LNHDA and CDR2 is SQIVND (reference sequence). V lost 6 bases and J lost 3, with 12 bases in between. CDR3 in amino acids: CASRGRGFYEQYF. The CDR3 DNA sequence: TGTGCCAGTAGGGGCAGGGGTTTCTACGAGCAGTACTTC.

V and J are TRBV12-3 or TRBV12-4 and TRBJ2-7, with D maybe TRBD2 (6 bases). This CDR3 region has 13 residues. The V end was cut by 3 bases, the J end by 2 bases, with 8 bases between. The CDR3 region is CASSLGGTYEQYF. The CDR3 nucleotides are TGTGCCAGCAGTTTGGGGGGAACCTACGAGCAGTACTTC.

The chain has TRBV7-9 and TRBJ2-2; D ambiguous. Germline V gene data show CDR1 as SEHNR and CDR2 as FQNEAQ (reference sequence). Trimming removed 5 bases from V and 4 bases from J, with 8 bases in between. CDR3 length equals 13 residues. The CDR3 is CASSLNPTGELFF. The CDR3 DNA is TGTGCCAGCAGCCTAAACCCCACCGGGGAGCTGTTTTTT.

V and J are TRBV12-5 and TRBJ1-1; D is possibly TRBD1 (6 bases). Trimming pared 0 bases from V and 6 bases from J, leaving 20 bases between. The CDR3 spans 17 residues. The germline CDR1 and CDR2 sequences are LGHNT and FRNRAP. CDR3 protein: CASGLVHESGGLAEAFF. The CDR3, as DNA: TGTGCTAGTGGTTTGGTACACGAGTCGGGGGGCCTAGCTGAAGCTTTCTTT. Full variable domain (missing parts from reference TRBV12-5 and TRBJ1-1): DARVTQTPRHKVTEMGQEVTMRCQPILGHNTVFWYRQTMMQGLELLAYFRNRAPLDDSGMPKDRFSAEMPDATLATLKIQPSEPRDSAVYFCASGLVHESGGLAEAFFGQGTRLTVV.

The chain carries TRBV27 and TRBJ2-7; tentative D call: TRBD2 (6 bases). This CDR3 is built from 15 residues. The ends were cut back, 7 bases at V and 2 bases at J, with 18 bases in the middle. Germline CDR1 and CDR2: MNHEY and SMNVEV (reference sequence). In DNA, the CDR3 is TGTGCCAGCAACCCTGCCTTGGGGGGAACCTACGAGCAGTACTTC. As protein: CASNPALGGTYEQYF.

The chain employs TRBV18 and TRBJ1-2, with D maybe TRBD1 (6 bases). The V end lost 5 bases, the J end lost 6 bases, and 13 bases lay between the germline ends. The CDR3 sequence is 13 residues long. CDR1 is KGHSH and CDR2 is LQKENI in the germline V gene. This chain's CDR3 is CASSTMAGDGYTF. CDR3 nucleotide sequence: TGTGCCAGCTCAACCATGGCAGGGGATGGCTACACCTTC. The full variable domain, with the rest looked up from reference TRBV18 and TRBJ1-2, is NAGVMQNPRHLVRRRGQEARLRCSPMKGHSHVYWYRQLPEEGLKFMVYLQKENIIDESGMPKERFSAEFPKEGPSILRIQQVVRGDSAAYFCASSTMAGDGYTFGSGTRLTVV.

The gene calls are TRBV2 and TRBJ1-2, with no clear D. Germline-derived CDR1 and CDR2 are SNHLY and FYNNEI. The CDR3 sequence is 12 residues long. Between the trimmed V and J ends, which lost 7 bases and 2 bases, there was a span of 8 bases. The CDR3 sequence is CASKGINYGYTF. The CDR3 nucleotides are TGTGCCAGCAAGGGTATAAACTATGGCTACACCTTC.

J is TRBJ2-2 and V is TRBV29-1; D is ambiguous. With 7 bases removed from V and 3 bases from J, the gap between germline ends came to 9 bases. Germline V gives CDR1 SQVTM, CDR2 ANQGSEA. This CDR3 is built from 12 residues. In nucleotides, the CDR3 is TGCAGCGGGCGTTTGTACACCGGGGAGCTGTTTTTT. Translating it yields CSGRLYTGELFF.

This chain uses TRBV5-1 with TRBJ2-3, with D possibly being TRBD2 (6 bases). This CDR3 spans 14 amino acids. Trimming cost V 2 bases and J 5 bases, with 12 bases left between them. Germline V gene lookup returns CDR1 SGHRS and CDR2 YFSETQ. The CDR3 protein is CASSFGGMGDTQYF. The CDR3 DNA is TGCGCCAGCAGCTTTGGGGGGATGGGAGATACGCAGTATTTT.

The chain recombines TRBV5-5 with TRBJ1-3; D perhaps matches TRBD1 (5 bases). V dropped 1 base and J dropped 2 bases, with 16 bases sitting between them. The CDR3 consists of 17 residues. Germline CDR1 is SGHKS and CDR2 is YYEKEE (reference sequence). CDR3 sequence reads: CASSLNPGTLTGNTIYF. The CDR3 region has the DNA TGTGCCAGCAGCTTGAACCCCGGGACTCTCACTGGAAACACCATATATTTT.

The chain uses TRBV5-6 and TRBJ1-1; D is perhaps TRBD1 (6 bases). The CDR3 consists of 18 residues. Germline V gene lookup returns CDR1 SGHDT and CDR2 YYEEEE. With 3 bases removed from V and 1 base from J, the gap between germline ends came to 22 bases. CDR3 residues: CASSSRQEKSFWNTEAFF. The CDR3 bases are TGTGCCAGCAGCTCACGACAGGAGAAATCCTTTTGGAACACTGAAGCTTTCTTT.

This clone was observed a single time. J is TRBJ2-1 and V is TRBV7-6; D unresolved. Germline CDR1 reads SGHVS; CDR2 reads FNYEAQ. V was cut by 5 bases and J by 6 bases, with 8 bases left in between. CDR3 length: 12 amino acids. CDR3 protein: CASSKTTNEQFF. In nucleotides, the CDR3 is TGTGCCAGCAGCAAGACCACCAATGAGCAGTTCTTC.

V gene TRBV2 combines with J gene TRBJ1-5; 11 bases align to TRBD1. The V segment lost 4 bases and the J segment 6 bases; nucleotides outside the gene matches: 2. The length of the CDR3 is 14 residues. The germline gives CDR1 SNHLY, CDR2 FYNNEI. Written as DNA, the CDR3 is TGTGCCAGCAGTGTCGGGACAGGGGGTCAGCCCCAGCATTTT. Protein sequence: CASSVGTGGQPQHF.

This chain joins TRBV29-1 and TRBJ1-5; D unresolved. Germline CDR1 reads SQVTM; CDR2 reads ANQGSEA. V was trimmed by 0 bases and J by 9 bases, leaving 9 bases between them. The CDR3 spans 12 residues. The CDR3 sequence is CSVEETEGPQHF. CDR3 coding DNA: TGCAGCGTTGAAGAGACCGAGGGGCCCCAGCATTTT.